These 11 T cell receptor beta chains share one sample of origin, sequenced in a study of blood T cell repertoires in COVID-19. Sequencing was performed with immunoSEQ multiplex PCR; in TCRdb, only in-frame clones are kept and a portion is missing. The data show 200,000 or so clones, approximately 84% seen once. Input material: peripheral blood. These receptors originate from a man aged 50 or older with acute or convalescent COVID-19.

V is TRBV27 and J is TRBJ1-3, with unresolved D. This CDR3 spans 14 amino acids. V dropped 3 bases and J dropped 3 bases, with 9 bases sitting between them. Per the germline V gene, CDR1 is MNHEY and CDR2 is SMNVEV (reference sequence). The CDR3 here is CASSLRPLGNTIYF. The CDR3 coding sequence is TGTGCCAGCAGTTTGAGGCCCCTTGGAAACACCATATATTTT.

The V call is TRBV18, the J call TRBJ1-5, with TRBD1 as a possible D gene (5 bases). Germline CDR1 is KGHSH and CDR2 is LQKENI. CDR3 length equals 14 residues. With 3 bases removed from V and 6 bases from J, the gap between germline ends came to 12 bases. DNA of the CDR3: TGTGCCAGCTCACCGGCCGGGGGGGGTCAGCCCCAGCATTTT. As protein: CASSPAGGGQPQHF.

The chain links TRBV12-3 or TRBV12-4 to TRBJ2-3; D is unresolved. The CDR3 length is 13 residues. V was trimmed by 4 bases and J by 6 bases, leaving 11 bases between them. CDR3 in DNA: TGTGCCAGCAGTTCCTTAACAACCGATACGCAGTATTTT. Translating it yields CASSSLTTDTQYF.

V gene TRBV20-1 combines with J gene TRBJ2-2; D may be TRBD2 (5 bases). The V and J ends lost 3 bases and 5 bases respectively, with 16 bases between them. The length of the CDR3 is 15 residues. Germline values: CDR1 DFQATT, CDR2 SNEGSKA (reference sequence). CDR3 sequence: CSASDKRFQTGELFF. CDR3 nucleotide sequence: TGCAGTGCTAGTGACAAGCGGTTTCAAACCGGGGAGCTGTTTTTT.

The V and J genes are TRBV7-2 and TRBJ1-4; a weak D match, TRBD1 (6 bases). CDR3 length: 13 amino acids. V dropped 2 bases and J dropped 6 bases, with 7 bases sitting between them. The germline V gene encodes CDR1 SGHTA and CDR2 FQGNSA. The CDR3 coding sequence is TGTGCCAGCAGCTTACAGGGGTATGAAAAACTGTTTTTT. It translates to CASSLQGYEKLFF. Supplemented by reference TRBV7-2 and TRBJ1-4, the full variable domain reads GAGVSQSPSNKVTEKGKDVELRCDPISGHTALYWYRQSLGQGLEFLIYFQGNSAPDKSGLPSDRFSAERTGGSVSTLTIQRTQQEDSAVYLCASSLQGYEKLFFGSGTQLSVL.

The V call is TRBV28, the J call TRBJ2-3; TRBD1 aligns across 11 bases. Unmatched junction bases numbered 6, after V lost 5 bases and J lost 5 bases. Germline CDR1 is MDHEN and CDR2 is SYDVKM. The CDR3 runs to 15 residues. CDR3 DNA: TGTGCCAGCAGTACCCCCGGGACAGGGGGAGATACGCAGTATTTT. This translates into CASSTPGTGGDTQYF.

This chain connects TRBV30 to TRBJ1-4; no clear D gene. Trimming pared 5 bases from V and 5 bases from J, leaving 12 bases between. The CDR3 is 13 amino acids. CDR1 and CDR2 from the germline V gene are GTSNPN and SVGIG (reference sequence). The CDR3: CAWSEGRNEKLFF. The DNA of the CDR3 is TGTGCCTGGTCCGAGGGTAGAAATGAAAAACTGTTTTTT.

J is TRBJ1-2 and V is TRBV30, with no clear D. This CDR3 region has 20 residues. The germline V gene has CDR1 GTSNPN and CDR2 SVGIG (reference sequence). V gave up 0 bases and J gave up 0 bases, with 26 bases separating them. The CDR3 loop is CAWSVRVNPVSSRANYGYTF. The CDR3 bases are TGTGCCTGGAGTGTACGAGTTAACCCCGTCAGCAGCCGGGCTAACTATGGCTACACCTTC.

This sequence joins TRBV19 and TRBJ1-4; no clear D gene. CDR1 and CDR2 from the germline V gene are LNHDA and SQIVND (reference sequence). Trimming shortened V by 3 bases and J by 3 bases, and 14 bases separated the two germline ends. CDR3 size: 16 residues. The CDR3 spells CASSIPERQPNEKLFF. The CDR3 DNA reads as TGTGCCAGTAGTATTCCCGAGAGACAACCTAATGAAAAACTGTTTTTT.

This clone was picked up one time. The chain employs TRBV6-1 and TRBJ2-5; 10 bases fit TRBD2. The CDR3 is 18 residues long. V trimming: 2 bases; J trimming: 1 base; junction bases outside the gene matches: 10. Germline-derived CDR1 and CDR2 are MNHNS and SASEGT. CDR3 protein: CASSEPAPLAGGQETQYF. In DNA form, the CDR3 reads TGTGCCAGCAGTGAACCGGCTCCTTTAGCGGGGGGCCAAGAGACCCAGTACTTC.

The rearrangement joins TRBV18 to TRBJ2-7; D remains unclear. CDR3 size: 12 residues. V was shortened by 2 bases and J by 3 bases, with 5 bases between the two germline ends. Germline V gene data show CDR1 as KGHSH and CDR2 as LQKENI. The CDR3 nucleotides read TGTGCCAGCTCACCAGCCAGCTACGAGCAGTACTTC. Protein product: CASSPASYEQYF.